Below are 19 T cell receptor beta chains sequenced from a single sample in a study of control samples from healthy donors and cancer patients. Sequencing used immunoSEQ multiplex PCR; TCRdb keeps in-frame clones, though not all of them. The sample contains some 56,000 clones, 90% to 95% of which appear only once. Material for sequencing was blood. These receptors originate from a man aged 25 to 40 in good health.

This chain joins TRBV5-1 and TRBJ2-1, with TRBD2 identical over 9 bases. Per germline, CDR1 SGHRS and CDR2 YFSETQ. V trimming: 8 bases; J trimming: 2 bases; junction bases outside the gene matches: 8. This CDR3 comprises 15 residues. The CDR3 loop is CASNAGTSTYNEQFF. The DNA of the CDR3 is TGCGCCAGTAACGCCGGGACTAGCACCTACAATGAGCAGTTCTTC.

V is TRBV9 and J is TRBJ1-6, with D hard to call. Trimming cost V 0 bases and J 8 bases, with 6 bases left between them. Germline assignment: CDR1 SGDLS and CDR2 YYNGEE. The CDR3 totals 13 residues. CDR3 coding DNA: TGTGCCAGCAGCGTAGTTGAGGATTCACCCCTCCACTTT. It translates to CASSVVEDSPLHF.

The chain recombines TRBV7-2 with TRBJ1-2; tentatively, D is TRBD1 (5 bases). With 0 bases removed from V and 8 bases from J, the gap between germline ends came to 7 bases. There are 12 residues in the CDR3. From germline, CDR1 is SGHTA and CDR2 FQGNSA. CDR3 loop: CASSLAGTGYTF. The DNA of the CDR3 is TGTGCCAGCAGCTTAGCGGGGACCGGCTACACCTTC.

V and J are TRBV15 and TRBJ1-2; TRBD1 agrees at 7 bases. Germline V CDR1 and CDR2: LNHNV, YYDKDF (reference sequence). V lost 0 bases, J lost 4 bases, and 5 bases stayed unmatched. This CDR3 is 15 amino acids long. The CDR3 is CATSRDRGGGYGYTF. Here the CDR3 DNA reads TGTGCCACCAGCAGAGACAGGGGGGGTGGCTATGGCTACACCTTC.

CDR3: CASSSQGLTNEKLFF. The DNA of the CDR3 is TGTGCCAGCAGCTCACAGGGGTTAACTAATGAAAAACTGTTTTTT. The chain employs TRBV7-2 and TRBJ1-4, with 7 bases identical to TRBD1. Germline values: CDR1 SGHTA, CDR2 FQGNSA. With 4 bases clipped from V and 1 base from J, the junction kept 3 bases outside the gene matches. The CDR3 totals 15 residues. Full variable domain (missing parts from reference TRBV7-2 and TRBJ1-4): GAGVSQSPSNKVTEKGKDVELRCDPISGHTALYWYRQSLGQGLEFLIYFQGNSAPDKSGLPSDRFSAERTGGSVSTLTIQRTQQEDSAVYLCASSSQGLTNEKLFFGSGTQLSVL.

V is TRBV18 and J is TRBJ2-4; D uncertain. The CDR3 has 15 amino acids. Per germline, CDR1 KGHSH and CDR2 LQKENI. V was cut by 4 bases and J by 0 bases, with 10 bases left in between. CDR3 bases: TGTGCCAGCTCACATGACTTACTAGCCAAAAACATTCAGTACTTC. Translation: CASSHDLLAKNIQYF.

V usage is TRBV5-5 and J usage is TRBJ2-1; no firm D call. Trimming left V 2 bases short and J 8 bases short, with 5 bases between. The CDR3 has 11 residues. The V gene's germline CDR1 is SGHKS and CDR2 YYEKEE (reference sequence). The CDR3 is CASSFQYEQFF. The CDR3 region has the DNA TGTGCCAGCAGCTTCCAGTATGAGCAGTTCTTC.

The CDR3 sequence: CASSIGQSNQPQHF. Written as DNA, the CDR3 is TGTGCCAGTAGTATAGGACAGAGCAATCAGCCCCAGCATTTT. The rearrangement joins TRBV19 to TRBJ1-5, with D possibly being TRBD1 (5 bases). Germline values: CDR1 LNHDA, CDR2 SQIVND (reference sequence). The CDR3 has 14 residues. V lost 1 base to trimming and J lost 1 base, with 5 bases between them.

This clone was picked up a small number of times. The chain carries TRBV20-1 and TRBJ2-7; 12 positions match TRBD2. V shed 3 bases, J shed 4 bases, and the junction held 4 bases outside the gene matches. The CDR3 is 14 amino acids. Per the germline V gene, CDR1 is DFQATT and CDR2 is SNEGSKA (reference sequence). CDR3 region: CSASLAGGPYEQYF. The CDR3 DNA reads TGCAGTGCTAGTCTAGCGGGAGGGCCTTACGAGCAGTACTTC.

The V call is TRBV5-4, the J call TRBJ2-7; tentative D call: TRBD2 (5 bases). The germline V gene has CDR1 SGHNT and CDR2 YYREEE (reference sequence). Trimming removed 2 bases at V and 3 bases at J, with 15 bases between. The CDR3 runs to 15 residues. Here the CDR3 reads CASSFREAGGYEQYF. The CDR3 DNA reads TGTGCCAGCAGCTTTCGGGAAGCCGGCGGCTACGAGCAGTACTTC.

The chain couples TRBV4-2 to TRBJ1-1; D not resolved. V was pared by 1 base and J by 4 bases, with 19 bases between. Looked up from germline, CDR1 is LGHNA and CDR2 is YNFKEQ. The CDR3 is made up of 17 amino acids. This chain's CDR3 is CASSQGISGWLVTEAFF. The DNA for the CDR3 is TGTGCCAGCAGCCAAGGGATCTCAGGATGGCTCGTCACTGAAGCTTTCTTT.

The rearrangement links TRBV7-2 to TRBJ2-7; D could derive from TRBD1 or TRBD2 (5 bases each). Per germline, CDR1 SGHTA and CDR2 FQGNSA. This CDR3 is 14 amino acids long. V shed 3 bases and J shed 2 bases, with 11 bases lying between them. CDR3 in amino acids: CASSFVQGAYEQYF. CDR3 DNA: TGTGCCAGCAGCTTTGTGCAGGGAGCCTACGAGCAGTACTTC.

This chain joins TRBV5-1 and TRBJ2-1; D may correspond to TRBD1 or TRBD2 (5 bases each). V shed 0 bases and J shed 7 bases, with 14 bases lying between them. The germline V gene has CDR1 SGHRS and CDR2 YFSETQ. The CDR3 totals 15 residues. The CDR3 DNA reads as TGCGCCAGCAGCTTGGATGGGGGTAGGGTAAATGAGCAGTTCTTC. Translation gives CASSLDGGRVNEQFF.

The chain joins TRBV5-1 to TRBJ1-2; D remains unclear. This CDR3 is built from 15 residues. CDR1 is SGHRS and CDR2 is YFSETQ in the germline V gene. V dropped 4 bases and J dropped 0 bases, with 13 bases sitting between them. The chain's CDR3 is CASSEWTLANYGYTF. CDR3 nucleotides: TGCGCCAGCAGCGAATGGACCCTAGCTAACTATGGCTACACCTTC.

The chain is built from TRBV12-3 or TRBV12-4 and TRBJ2-1; tentatively, D is TRBD2 (6 bases). V lost 6 bases to trimming and J lost 7 bases, with 7 bases between them. The CDR3 is 11 residues long. CDR3 nucleotides: TGTGCCAGCAGGGAGGGGAATGAGCAGTTCTTC. This translates into CASREGNEQFF.

The chain joins TRBV5-1 to TRBJ2-1, with 13 bases that match TRBD2. The germline V gene encodes CDR1 SGHRS and CDR2 YFSETQ. V lost 0 bases to trimming and J lost 9 bases; unmatched junction nucleotides: 3. This CDR3 comprises 15 residues. The CDR3 nucleotides read TGCGCCAGCAGCTTGGAACTAGCGGGAGGGGGTGAGCAGTTCTTC. This translates into CASSLELAGGGEQFF.

This rearrangement joins TRBV5-1 to TRBJ2-1; possible D gene TRBD2, 6 bases. CDR3 length: 16 amino acids. The germline V gene encodes CDR1 SGHRS and CDR2 YFSETQ. Trimming removed 3 bases at V and 0 bases at J, with 13 bases between. The CDR3 reads CASSSDPTSSYNEQFF. In DNA, the CDR3 is TGCGCCAGCAGCTCTGATCCGACTAGCTCCTACAATGAGCAGTTCTTC.

The chain recombines TRBV10-3 with TRBJ2-7, with D perhaps TRBD1 or TRBD2 (5 bases each). This CDR3 is built from 11 residues. CDR1 and CDR2 from the germline V gene are ENHRY and SYGVKD. V lost 10 bases, J lost 7 bases, and 14 bases lay in between. The CDR3: CATEGLGEQYF. In DNA form, the CDR3 reads TGTGCCACAGAGGGGTTAGGAGAGCAGTACTTC.

The genes are TRBV27 and TRBJ2-7; 11 bases agree with TRBD1. After removal of 8 bases from V and 6 bases from J, the junction contained 12 bases not matched to a gene. The CDR3 totals 15 residues. The germline CDR1 and CDR2 sequences are MNHEY and SMNVEV (reference sequence). CDR3 coding DNA: TGTGCCAGCCGAGGAACCGGGACAGGGGGAGGCGAGCAGTACTTC. Translating gives CASRGTGTGGGEQYF.